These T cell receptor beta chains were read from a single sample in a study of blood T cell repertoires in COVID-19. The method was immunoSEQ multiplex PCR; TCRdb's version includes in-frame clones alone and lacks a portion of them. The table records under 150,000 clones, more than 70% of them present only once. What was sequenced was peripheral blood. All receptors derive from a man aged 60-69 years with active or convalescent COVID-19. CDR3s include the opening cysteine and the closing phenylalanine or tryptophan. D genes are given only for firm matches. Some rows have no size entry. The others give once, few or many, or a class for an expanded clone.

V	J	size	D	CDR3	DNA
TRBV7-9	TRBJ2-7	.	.	CASSFPEGRSYEQYF	TGTGCCAGCAGCTTTCCTGAGGGCCGATCCTACGAGCAGTACTTC
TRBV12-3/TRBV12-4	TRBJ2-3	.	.	CASSIHDTQYF	TGTGCCAGCAGTATTCATGATACGCAGTATTTT
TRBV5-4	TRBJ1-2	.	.	CASSSRVNYGYTF	TGTGCCAGCAGCTCCAGGGTTAACTATGGCTACACCTTC
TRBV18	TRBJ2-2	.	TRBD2	CASSPPGLANTGELFF	TGTGCCAGCTCACCACCGGGACTAGCCAACACCGGGGAGCTGTTTTTT
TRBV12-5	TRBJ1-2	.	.	CARRGPTYGYTF	TGTGCCCGGCGGGGACCAACCTATGGCTACACCTTC
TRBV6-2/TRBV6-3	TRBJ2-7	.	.	CASSSFGLGAYEQYF	TGTGCCAGCAGTTCGTTTGGTCTCGGGGCCTACGAGCAGTACTTC
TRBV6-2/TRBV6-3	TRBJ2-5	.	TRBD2	CASSYPLWTSGENVQETQYF	TGTGCCAGCAGTTACCCTTTGTGGACTAGCGGGGAGAATGTCCAAGAGACCCAGTACTTC
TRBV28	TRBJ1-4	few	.	CASSFIRADEKLFF	TGTGCCAGCAGTTTTATCAGGGCGGATGAAAAACTGTTTTTT
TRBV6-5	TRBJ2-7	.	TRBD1	CASTPSPGGAYEQYF	TGTGCCAGCACCCCCTCCCCAGGGGGCGCGTACGAGCAGTACTTC
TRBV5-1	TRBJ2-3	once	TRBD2	CASSTGTSGSSSTDTQYF	TGCGCCAGCAGCACCGGGACTAGCGGGAGTTCGAGCACAGATACGCAGTATTTT
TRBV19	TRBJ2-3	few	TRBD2	CASSNGLEGSTDTQYF	TGTGCCAGTAGCAACGGACTAGAAGGAAGCACAGATACGCAGTATTTT
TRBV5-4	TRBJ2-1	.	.	CASSFSGAGGNEQFF	TGTGCCAGCAGCTTCAGCGGAGCCGGGGGCAATGAGCAGTTCTTC
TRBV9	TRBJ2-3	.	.	CASSVGGQAYTDTQYF	TGTGCCAGCAGCGTTGGCGGTCAAGCTTACACAGATACGCAGTATTTT
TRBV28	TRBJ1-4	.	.	CASSSRTATNEKLFF	TGTGCCAGCAGTTCCCGGACAGCAACTAATGAAAAACTGTTTTTT
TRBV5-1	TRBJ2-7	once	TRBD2	CASSILAGGTYEQYF	TGCGCCAGCAGCATATTAGCGGGAGGGACCTACGAGCAGTACTTC
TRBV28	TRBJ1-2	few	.	CASTLGRAWGYTF	TGTGCCAGCACCCTAGGCAGGGCTTGGGGCTACACCTTC
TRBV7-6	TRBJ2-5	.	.	CASSAWSGETQYF	TGTGCCAGCAGCGCGTGGTCGGGGGAGACCCAGTACTTC
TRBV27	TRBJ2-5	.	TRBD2	CASTRASGSQETQYF	TGTGCCAGCACGCGGGCTAGCGGTTCCCAAGAGACCCAGTACTTC
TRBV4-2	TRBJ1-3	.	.	CASSPGHRSGNTIYF	TGTGCCAGCAGCCCGGGACATCGCTCTGGAAACACCATATATTTT
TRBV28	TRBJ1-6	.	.	CASSLTSQNSPLHF	TGTGCCAGCAGCCTCACCAGTCAGAATTCACCCCTCCACTTT
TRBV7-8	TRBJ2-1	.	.	CASSFRVGEQFF	TGTGCCAGCAGCTTCAGGGTAGGTGAGCAGTTCTTC
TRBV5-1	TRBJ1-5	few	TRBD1	CASSLGGGAGNQPQHF	TGCGCCAGCAGCTTGGGAGGGGGCGCGGGCAATCAGCCCCAGCATTTT
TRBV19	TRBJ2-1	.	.	CATDRGKGYNEQFF	TGTGCCACCGACCGGGGTAAAGGATACAATGAGCAGTTCTTC
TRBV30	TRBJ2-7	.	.	CAGPGTGTITYEQYF	TGTGCCGGGCCCGGTACAGGGACTATTACCTACGAGCAGTACTTC
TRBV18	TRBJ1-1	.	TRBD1	CASSAGTANTEAFF	TGTGCCAGCTCAGCTGGGACAGCGAACACTGAAGCTTTCTTT
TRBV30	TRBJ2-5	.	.	CAWSARGETQYF	TGTGCCTGGAGTGCCCGAGGGGAGACCCAGTACTTC
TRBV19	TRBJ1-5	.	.	CATSGQRGSNQPQHF	TGTGCCACCTCGGGACAAAGAGGGAGCAATCAGCCCCAGCATTTT
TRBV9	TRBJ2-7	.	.	CASSVGLREVPGLDYEQYF	TGTGCCAGCAGCGTAGGTCTTAGGGAAGTCCCGGGACTCGACTACGAGCAGTACTTC
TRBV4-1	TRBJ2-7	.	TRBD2	CASSQDPLAGGPQYF	TGCGCCAGCAGCCAAGATCCGTTAGCGGGAGGTCCTCAGTACTTC
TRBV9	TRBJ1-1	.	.	CASSGARGGGTEAFF	TGTGCCAGCAGCGGCGCCAGGGGTGGTGGCACTGAAGCTTTCTTT
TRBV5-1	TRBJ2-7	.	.	CASSGTPSAYEQYF	TGCGCCAGCAGCGGGACCCCTAGCGCCTACGAGCAGTACTTC
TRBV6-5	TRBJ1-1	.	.	CASSYSRGGNTEAFF	TGTGCCAGCAGTTACTCCCGCGGGGGGAACACTGAAGCTTTCTTT
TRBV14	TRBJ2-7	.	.	CASSQDSHYEQYF	TGTGCCAGCAGCCAAGATAGTCACTACGAGCAGTACTTC
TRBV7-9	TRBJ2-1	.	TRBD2	CASSLRGTSGTGEQFF	TGTGCCAGCAGCTTACGTGGGACTAGCGGGACGGGTGAGCAGTTCTTC
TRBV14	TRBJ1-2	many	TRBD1	CASSTQDRGVYGYTF	TGTGCCAGCAGCACCCAAGACAGGGGCGTCTATGGCTACACCTTC
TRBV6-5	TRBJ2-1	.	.	CASLHNEQFF	TGTGCCAGCCTTCACAATGAGCAGTTCTTC
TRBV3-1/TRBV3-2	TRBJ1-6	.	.	CASSQEGLPLHF	TGTGCCAGCAGCCAGGAGGGGTTACCCCTCCACTTT
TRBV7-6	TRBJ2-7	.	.	CASSLRSGEQYF	TGTGCCAGCAGCTTAAGGTCGGGAGAGCAGTACTTC
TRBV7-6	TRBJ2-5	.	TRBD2	CASSSQAGGQETQYF	TGTGCCAGCAGCTCCCAGGCGGGAGGCCAAGAGACCCAGTACTTC
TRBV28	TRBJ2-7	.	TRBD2	CASISYGGEEAYEQYF	TGTGCCAGCATCTCTTATGGGGGGGAGGAAGCCTACGAGCAGTACTTC
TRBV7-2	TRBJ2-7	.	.	CASSRSRDEQYF	TGTGCCAGCAGCCGTTCCCGGGATGAGCAGTACTTC
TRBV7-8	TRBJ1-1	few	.	CASSPRRGRIGTEAFF	TGTGCCAGCAGCCCCCGGCGGGGGCGTATTGGGACTGAAGCTTTCTTT
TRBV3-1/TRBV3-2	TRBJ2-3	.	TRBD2	CASSHSGRASDTQYF	TGTGCCAGCAGCCACAGCGGGAGGGCCTCAGATACGCAGTATTTT
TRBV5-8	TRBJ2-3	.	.	CASSFRGIGDTQYF	TGTGCCAGCAGCTTCCGGGGGATTGGAGATACGCAGTATTTT
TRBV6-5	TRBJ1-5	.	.	CASSTGNQPQHF	TGTGCCAGCAGTACAGGGAATCAGCCCCAGCATTTT
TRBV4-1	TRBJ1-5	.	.	CASSPDSSNQPQHF	TGCGCCAGCAGCCCAGACAGTAGCAATCAGCCCCAGCATTTT
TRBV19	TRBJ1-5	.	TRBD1	CASRPMTGISQPQHF	TGTGCCAGTAGGCCAATGACAGGGATATCCCAGCCCCAGCATTTT
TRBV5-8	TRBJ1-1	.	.	CASSRRPGGGAEAFF	TGTGCCAGCAGCCGACGTCCCGGCGGGGGGGCTGAAGCTTTCTTT
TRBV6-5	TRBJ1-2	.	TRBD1	CASSYLVTGDNYGYTF	TGTGCCAGCAGTTACTTGGTGACAGGGGATAACTATGGCTACACCTTC
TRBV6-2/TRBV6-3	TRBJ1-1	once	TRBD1	CASSWSDRQGGTEAFF	TGTGCCAGCAGTTGGTCAGACAGACAGGGCGGCACTGAAGCTTTCTTT
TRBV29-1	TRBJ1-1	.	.	CSVGGGRANPEAFF	TGCAGCGTTGGGGGAGGCAGGGCCAACCCTGAAGCTTTCTTT
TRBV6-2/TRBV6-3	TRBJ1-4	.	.	CASSYSSLEKLFF	TGTGCCAGCAGTTACTCGAGTCTCGAAAAACTGTTTTTT
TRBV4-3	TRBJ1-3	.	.	CASRDRCSGNTIYF	TGCGCCAGCAGAGACAGGTGCTCTGGAAACACCATATATTTT
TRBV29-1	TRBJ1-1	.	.	CSVILGGAMNTEAFF	TGCAGCGTTATCTTGGGGGGGGCCATGAACACTGAAGCTTTCTTT
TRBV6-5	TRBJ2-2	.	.	CASKRTPSTGELFF	TGTGCCAGCAAAAGGACACCCAGCACCGGGGAGCTGTTTTTT
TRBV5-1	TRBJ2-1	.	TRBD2	CASSPGGGANNEQFF	TGCGCCAGCAGCCCCGGGGGAGGGGCGAACAATGAGCAGTTCTTC
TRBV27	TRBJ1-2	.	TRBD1	CASSLTGANYGYTF	TGTGCCAGCAGTTTAACAGGGGCGAACTATGGCTACACCTTC
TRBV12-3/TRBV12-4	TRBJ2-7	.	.	CASSLGGTDEQYF	TGTGCCAGCAGTTTAGGCGGGACGGACGAGCAGTACTTC